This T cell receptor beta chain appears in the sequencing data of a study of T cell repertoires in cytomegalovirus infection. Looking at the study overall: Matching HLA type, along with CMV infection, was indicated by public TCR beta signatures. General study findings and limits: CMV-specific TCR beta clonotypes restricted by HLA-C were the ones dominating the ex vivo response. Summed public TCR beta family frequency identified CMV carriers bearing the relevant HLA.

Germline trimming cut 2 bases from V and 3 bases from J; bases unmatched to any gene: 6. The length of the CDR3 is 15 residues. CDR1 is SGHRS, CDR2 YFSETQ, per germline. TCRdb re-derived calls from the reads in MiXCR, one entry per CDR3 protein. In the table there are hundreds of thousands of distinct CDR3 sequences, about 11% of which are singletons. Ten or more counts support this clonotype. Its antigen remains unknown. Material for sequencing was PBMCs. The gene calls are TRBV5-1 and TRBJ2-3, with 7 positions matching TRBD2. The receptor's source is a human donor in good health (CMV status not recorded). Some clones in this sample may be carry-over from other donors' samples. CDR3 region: CASSFYSGKTDTQYF. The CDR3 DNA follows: TGCGCCAGCAGCTTCTACAGCGGGAAAACAGATACGCAGTATTTT.